This TCR beta chain was recovered during a study of blood T cell repertoires in COVID-19. On the study more broadly: Samples of COVID-19 (acute and convalescent) were obtained from the United States, Italy and Spain.

The CDR3 is 16 amino acids. Germline assignment: CDR1 SGHVS and CDR2 FNYEAQ. V lost 4 bases to trimming and J lost 1 base; unmatched junction nucleotides: 8. Measured with immunoSEQ multiplex PCR; TCRdb has only the in-frame clones, and not every one. The table has tens of thousands of clones, 65% to 90% seen once; the top ten hold less than 8%. The chain combines TRBV7-6 with TRBJ2-3; TRBD1 agrees at 7 bases. Sequenced sample: peripheral blood. The sequence derives from a woman aged 55-70 years with acute or convalescent COVID-19. The CDR3 DNA follows: TGTGCCAGCAGCTCTGGGGGAAGGGGGCGCACAGATACGCAGTATTTT. This translates into CASSSGGRGRTDTQYF.